This T cell receptor (beta chain) was captured by sequencing in a study of cytomegalovirus exposure and HLA in healthy donors. In the case of this clone: This specimen includes other DNA sequences encoding the same CDR3.

A multiplex PCR was run with 60 Vbeta primers and 13 Jbeta primers. Measured with immunoSEQ multiplex PCR; TCRdb has only the in-frame clones, and not every one. The data show about 150,000 clones, 60% to 80% seen once. Germline V lookup: CDR1 SQVTM, CDR2 ANQGSEA. V lost 6 bases and J lost 3; bases outside the gene matches: 2. The CDR3 is made up of 12 amino acids. The specimen sequenced was PBMCs. This clonotype was obtained from a male donor in good health and CMV-seronegative. This chain connects TRBV29-1 to TRBJ2-5; 9 bases map to TRBD1. The CDR3 region is CSVRTGEETQYF. CDR3 coding DNA: TGCAGCGTCAGGACAGGGGAAGAGACCCAGTACTTC.